Listed here are 2 T cell receptor beta chains from one sample, sequenced in a study of Ad26.COV2.S vaccination and SARS-CoV-2 variants. Treatment denoted: around 19 received Ad26.COV2.S at low or high dose, single or two shots; several received placebo; per-sample allocation not given. Day 63 following the first vaccine or placebo injection was when the samples were taken. Clones were sequenced by immunoSEQ multiplex PCR, and TCRdb holds only the in-frame ones, with some missing. Of about 440,000 clones detected, 80% to 95% appear once; the ten largest clones hold less than 5.5%. The specimen comprised peripheral blood, sampled in a trial of Ad26.COV2.S vaccine versus placebo. The receptors come from a person between 18 and 65 years old who received the Ad26.COV2.S COVID-19 vaccine or a placebo.

V usage is TRBV6-2 or TRBV6-3 and J usage is TRBJ2-7; 7 bases match TRBD1. The CDR3 is made up of 15 amino acids. Trimming took 6 bases from V and 3 from J; bases not matched to a gene: 11. CDR1 and CDR2 from the germline V gene are MNHEY and SVGEGT. CDR3 loop: CASSTGQERIYEQYF. The CDR3 DNA reads as TGTGCCAGCAGCACCGGACAGGAACGGATCTACGAGCAGTACTTC.

The chain links TRBV13 to TRBJ2-7; D perhaps matches TRBD2 (6 bases). Trimming took off 5 bases at V and 3 bases at J, with 17 bases between the two ends. CDR1 is PRHDT, CDR2 FYEKMQ, per germline (reference sequence). The CDR3 is 15 amino acids. Here the CDR3 reads CASSALGSGNYEQYF. CDR3 nucleotides: TGTGCCAGCAGCGCCTTGGGTAGCGGTAACTACGAGCAGTACTTC.